One sample yielded the 24 T cell receptor beta chains listed below, sequenced in a study of blood T cell repertoires in COVID-19 (dated by TCRdb to between 2020 and 2021). Libraries were built with the immunoSEQ multiplex PCR assay. This immuneACCESS table, as held by TCRdb, lists in-frame sequences with V and J called but not all clones. Of the missing ones, under half trace to an unresolved V gene in checked studies; the others have no known cause. The sample profile shows 70,000 to 95,000 clones; around nine tenths of them were found once. Jointly, the top ten make up approximately 4.1% of the sample. Material: peripheral blood. All receptors derive from a woman in her 50s in a cohort sampled during active COVID-19.

The rearrangement uses TRBV16 and TRBJ2-1, with D tentatively TRBD1 (6 bases). The CDR3 has 15 residues. CDR1 and CDR2 (germline): KGHSY, FQNENV. Trimming took off 2 bases at V and 5 bases at J, with 13 bases between the two ends. The CDR3 DNA sequence: TGTGCCAGCAGCCAAAGGTACAGGGTGGACAATGAGCAGTTCTTC. This gives the protein CASSQRYRVDNEQFF.

The rearrangement links TRBV30 to TRBJ1-5, with 7 bases matching TRBD1. V was pared by 1 base and J by 3 bases, with 6 bases of the junction left unmatched. The CDR3 contains 15 residues. Germline V CDR1 and CDR2: GTSNPN, SVGIG (reference sequence). As DNA, the CDR3 is TGTGCCTGGAGTGGTGGACAGGCCTACAATCAGCCCCAGCATTTT. Translation: CAWSGGQAYNQPQHF.

This clone was recorded once. The rearrangement uses TRBV15 and TRBJ1-5; the D gene is possibly TRBD1 (6 bases). Germline V lookup: CDR1 LNHNV, CDR2 YYDKDF (reference sequence). V lost 0 bases, J lost 2 bases, and 8 bases lay in between. The CDR3 covers 15 residues. The CDR3 loop is CATSRDPGGNQPQHF. DNA of the CDR3: TGTGCCACCAGCAGAGATCCAGGGGGCAATCAGCCCCAGCATTTT.

CDR3 sequence reads: CATSRVYRGTDTQYF. The CDR3 DNA sequence: TGTGCCACCAGCAGAGTTTACAGGGGCACAGATACGCAGTATTTT. V gene TRBV15 combines with J gene TRBJ2-3, with TRBD1 as a possible D gene (6 bases). Germline V gene lookup returns CDR1 LNHNV and CDR2 YYDKDF (reference sequence). The CDR3 has 15 amino acids. The V end was cut by 1 base, the J end by 1 base, with 9 bases between. Combining the CDR3 with reference TRBV15 and TRBJ2-3 gives the whole variable domain DAMVIQNPRYQVTQFGKPVTLSCSQTLNHNVMYWYQQKSSQAPKLLFHYYDKDFNNEADTPDNFQSRRPNTSFCFLDIRSPGLGDTAMYLCATSRVYRGTDTQYFGPGTRLTVL.

The sample holds one count of this clone. The J gene is TRBJ2-2, the V gene TRBV19; TRBD1 matches 10 bases. The junction had 3 bases not matched to a gene; V was cut back by 3 bases and J by 5 bases. Per germline, CDR1 LNHDA and CDR2 SQIVND (reference sequence). The CDR3 totals 15 residues. CDR3 bases: TGTGCCAGTAGTATCGACAGGGGGCTGACCGGGGAGCTGTTTTTT. This gives the protein CASSIDRGLTGELFF. Looking up the rest from reference TRBV19 and TRBJ2-2 gives the full variable domain: DGGITQSPKYLFRKEGQNVTLSCEQNLNHDAMYWYRQDPGQGLRLIYYSQIVNDFQKGDIAEGYSVSREKKESFPLTVTSAQKNPTAFYLCASSIDRGLTGELFFGEGSRLTVL.

The chain recombines TRBV7-3 with TRBJ2-3; 14 bases agree with TRBD2. The CDR3 consists of 18 residues. CDR1 is SGHTA and CDR2 is FQGTGA in the germline V gene. After removal of 2 bases from V and 5 bases from J, the junction contained 9 bases not matched to a gene. CDR3 protein: CASSLLGLAGGHRDTQYF. The DNA of the CDR3 is TGTGCCAGCAGCTTATTAGGACTAGCGGGGGGCCACCGAGATACGCAGTATTTT. Using reference TRBV7-3 and TRBJ2-3 for the parts outside the CDR3, the full variable domain is GAGVSQTPSNKVTEKGKYVELRCDPISGHTALYWYRQSLGQGPEFLIYFQGTGAADDSGLPNDRFFAVRPEGSVSTLKIQRTERGDSAVYLCASSLLGLAGGHRDTQYFGPGTRLTVL.

V and J are TRBV6-1 and TRBJ2-3; no definite D call. Germline V gene sequence: CDR1 MNHNS, CDR2 SASEGT. This CDR3 is 15 amino acids long. Trimming took off 2 bases at V and 1 base at J, with 10 bases between the two ends. The DNA for the CDR3 is TGTGCCAGCAGTGAACACCACCCGGGCACAGATACGCAGTATTTT. Its protein product is CASSEHHPGTDTQYF.

This chain connects TRBV2 to TRBJ2-7; TRBD1 matches 10 bases. Germline V CDR1 and CDR2: SNHLY, FYNNEI. The J segment lost 1 base and the V segment lost 6 bases, leaving 3 bases of the junction unmatched. This CDR3 region has 14 residues. The CDR3: CASRRDRGSYEQYF. CDR3 nucleotides: TGTGCCAGCAGGAGGGACAGGGGATCCTACGAGCAGTACTTC.

The chain couples TRBV27 to TRBJ2-7, with D maybe TRBD1 (6 bases). CDR1 MNHEY and CDR2 SMNVEV come from the germline V gene (reference sequence). V was shortened by 8 bases and J by 2 bases, with 13 bases between the two germline ends. The CDR3 sequence is 13 residues long. In DNA, the CDR3 is TGTGCCAGCTGGGGGCAGCCAACCTACGAGCAGTACTTC. Amino acid sequence: CASWGQPTYEQYF.

The gene calls are TRBV7-9 and TRBJ1-3, with D perhaps TRBD1 (6 bases). V dropped 0 bases and J dropped 2 bases, with 8 bases sitting between them. The CDR3 is made up of 15 amino acids. CDR1 and CDR2 from the germline V gene are SEHNR and FQNEAQ (reference sequence). The CDR3 bases are TGTGCCAGCAGCTTAGCAGGGGGAGCTGGAAACACCATATATTTT. Residues: CASSLAGGAGNTIYF.

The table lists this clone with a count of one. V usage is TRBV11-2 and J usage is TRBJ1-2; weak D call: TRBD1 (5 bases). CDR1 SGHAT and CDR2 FQNNGV come from the germline V gene. V dropped 5 bases and J dropped 5 bases, with 9 bases sitting between them. The length of the CDR3 is 12 residues. CDR3 nucleotides: TGTGCCAGCAGCCAGGGTAATTATGGCTACACCTTC. This gives the protein CASSQGNYGYTF.

The J gene is TRBJ1-5, the V gene TRBV18; D gene ambiguous. This CDR3 contains 14 residues. CDR1 is KGHSH and CDR2 is LQKENI in the germline V gene. With 5 bases removed from V and 4 bases from J, the gap between germline ends came to 12 bases. CDR3 residues: CASSGEGENQPQHF. The CDR3 coding sequence is TGTGCCAGCTCAGGAGAGGGTGAGAATCAGCCCCAGCATTTT.

This clone was detected only once. V usage is TRBV13 and J usage is TRBJ2-7; 10 bases align to TRBD1. The CDR3 has 16 residues. CDR1 PRHDT and CDR2 FYEKMQ come from the germline V gene (reference sequence). After removal of 6 bases from V and 0 bases from J, the junction contained 8 bases not matched to a gene. As DNA, the CDR3 is TGTGCCAGCAGACGAAGACAGGGGGCAAGCTCCTACGAGCAGTACTTC. Its translation is CASRRRQGASSYEQYF.

V gene TRBV10-1 combines with J gene TRBJ2-7, with D possibly TRBD2 on 5 matching bases. Germline V gives CDR1 WNHNN, CDR2 SYGVQD (reference sequence). The CDR3 is made up of 12 amino acids. V lost 6 bases and J lost 4, with 10 bases in between. CDR3 loop: CASSDYGYEQYF. In DNA, the CDR3 is TGCGCCAGCAGCGACTATGGGTACGAGCAGTACTTC.

The chain employs TRBV28 and TRBJ2-7, with TRBD2 as a possible D gene (6 bases). This CDR3 is built from 15 residues. Germline CDR1 reads MDHEN; CDR2 reads SYDVKM. With 6 bases removed from V and 4 bases from J, the gap between germline ends came to 19 bases. CDR3 coding DNA: TGTGCCAGCAGCCTTGCCGGCGGGATCAGGTACGAGCAGTACTTC. It is translated as CASSLAGGIRYEQYF. Variable domain in full (rest from reference TRBV28 and TRBJ2-7): DVKVTQSSRYLVKRTGEKVFLECVQDMDHENMFWYRQDPGLGLRLIYFSYDVKMKEKGDIPEGYSVSREKKERFSLILESASTNQTSMYLCASSLAGGIRYEQYFGPGTRLTVT.

V is TRBV5-1 and J is TRBJ1-2, with 9 bases that match TRBD1. The J segment lost 5 bases and the V segment lost 0 bases, leaving 11 bases of the junction unmatched. The germline V gene encodes CDR1 SGHRS and CDR2 YFSETQ. CDR3 length: 17 residues. CDR3 in DNA: TGCGCCAGCAGCTTGGGACTAGGGACAGGGAACCAATATGGCTACACCTTC. This encodes CASSLGLGTGNQYGYTF.

The chain couples TRBV12-5 to TRBJ2-7; TRBD2 is a possible D gene (5 bases). The CDR3 runs 14 residues. The germline V gene has CDR1 LGHNT and CDR2 FRNRAP. V was trimmed by 5 bases and J by 5 bases, leaving 16 bases between them. The CDR3 DNA sequence: TGTGCTAGTGGTCCCGCAAACGGAGGTCACGAGCAGTACTTC. Translating it yields CASGPANGGHEQYF.

The chain uses TRBV9 and TRBJ2-3; tentatively, D is TRBD1 (6 bases). The CDR3 covers 16 residues. CDR1 and CDR2 from the germline V gene are SGDLS and YYNGEE. V shed 3 bases and J shed 0 bases, with 14 bases lying between them. The CDR3 nucleotides read TGTGCCAGCAGCGCCGAGGACAGACTTAGCACAGATACGCAGTATTTT. Translating it yields CASSAEDRLSTDTQYF. Full variable domain (rest looked up from reference TRBV9 and TRBJ2-3): DSGVTQTPKHLITATGQRVTLRCSPRSGDLSVYWYQQSLDQGLQFLIQYYNGEERAKGNILERFSAQQFPDLHSELNLSSLELGDSALYFCASSAEDRLSTDTQYFGPGTRLTVL.

The rearrangement joins TRBV5-8 to TRBJ1-4; no firm D call. This CDR3 spans 15 amino acids. V shed 1 base and J shed 7 bases, with 14 bases lying between them. Per the germline V gene, CDR1 is SGHTS and CDR2 is YDEGEE. The CDR3, as DNA: TGTGCCAGCAGCTTGCAGGCCTCTAATTTTGAAAAACTGTTTTTT. This gives the protein CASSLQASNFEKLFF.

The V and J genes are TRBV30 and TRBJ1-2, with D perhaps matching TRBD1 (6 bases). Per the germline V gene, CDR1 is GTSNPN and CDR2 is SVGIG (reference sequence). This CDR3 region has 12 residues. Trimming cost V 0 bases and J 7 bases, with 9 bases left between them. The CDR3 DNA is TGTGCCTGGAGTGTCGAACAGGGTGGCTACACCTTC. The encoded protein is CAWSVEQGGYTF.

This clone was detected once. This chain uses TRBV4-1 with TRBJ2-7; 8 bases are shared with TRBD1. CDR1 and CDR2 from the germline V gene are MGHRA and YSYEKL. V trimming: 3 bases; J trimming: 7 bases; junction bases outside the gene matches: 8. The CDR3 totals 14 residues. The CDR3 loop is CASSHPDRGREQYF. The CDR3 bases are TGCGCCAGCAGCCACCCCGACAGGGGTAGGGAGCAGTACTTC.

The sample holds one count of this clone. The gene calls are TRBV7-8 and TRBJ1-5; weak D call: TRBD1 (6 bases). V was cut by 6 bases and J by 4 bases, with 16 bases left in between. Germline V gene data show CDR1 as SGHVS and CDR2 as FQNEAQ. The CDR3 is 15 amino acids. The CDR3 bases are TGTGCCAGCAGTCTATACAGGGTAGGAAATCAGCCCCAGCATTTT. Its protein is CASSLYRVGNQPQHF. The entire variable domain, with the rest obtained from reference TRBV7-8 and TRBJ1-5, is as follows: GAGVSQSPRYKVAKRGQDVALRCDPISGHVSLFWYQQALGQGPEFLTYFQNEAQLDKSGLPSDRFFAERPEGSVSTLKIQRTQQEDSAVYLCASSLYRVGNQPQHFGDGTRLSIL.

V gene TRBV7-8 combines with J gene TRBJ2-1; D possibly corresponds to TRBD1 (6 bases). The CDR3 sequence is 16 residues long. V was cut by 0 bases and J by 2 bases, with 11 bases left in between. The germline CDR1 and CDR2 sequences are SGHVS and FQNEAQ. Written as DNA, the CDR3 is TGTGCCAGCAGCTTAGCCCAGGGGTTACCCTACAATGAGCAGTTCTTC. It yields the protein CASSLAQGLPYNEQFF.

The chain carries TRBV6-4 and TRBJ1-1; the D is unclear. The CDR3 covers 14 residues. Trimming left V 0 bases short and J 1 base short, with 6 bases between. Germline V gene lookup returns CDR1 MRHNA and CDR2 SNTAGT. The CDR3, as DNA: TGTGCCAGCAGTGACTCGTCAGAGAACACTGAAGCTTTCTTT. Amino acids: CASSDSSENTEAFF.